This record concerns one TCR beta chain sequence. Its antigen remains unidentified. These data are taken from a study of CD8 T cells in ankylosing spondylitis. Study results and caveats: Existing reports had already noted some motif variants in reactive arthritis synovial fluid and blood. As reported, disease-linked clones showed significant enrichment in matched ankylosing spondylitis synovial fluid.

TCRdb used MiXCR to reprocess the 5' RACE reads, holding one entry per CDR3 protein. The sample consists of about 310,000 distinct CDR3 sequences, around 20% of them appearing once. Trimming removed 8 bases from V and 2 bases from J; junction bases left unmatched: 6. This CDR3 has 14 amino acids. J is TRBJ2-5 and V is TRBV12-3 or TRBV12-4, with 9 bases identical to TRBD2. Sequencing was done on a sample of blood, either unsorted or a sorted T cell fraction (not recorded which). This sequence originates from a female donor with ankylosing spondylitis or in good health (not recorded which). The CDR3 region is CASGASGVQETQYF. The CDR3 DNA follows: TGTGCCAGCGGGGCTAGCGGGGTTCAAGAGACCCAGTACTTC.